Listed below are T cell receptor beta chains from one sample, sequenced in a study of T cell responses to AZD1222 COVID-19 vaccine. Method: immunoSEQ multiplex PCR; TCRdb's copy keeps in-frame clones and lacks some. The sample includes roughly 120,000 clones, 70% to 90% of them seen just once. Material: peripheral blood, obtained 28 days after the second AZD1222 dose. The origin of the receptors is an adult who received the AZD1222 COVID-19 vaccine. CDR3s include the opening cysteine and the closing phenylalanine or tryptophan. Each record gives: D gene, J gene, V gene, CDR3 protein. The D gene is left open where the match is weak.

D: -
J: TRBJ1-1
V: TRBV28
CDR3: CASSPHPGGTEAFF

D: TRBD2
J: TRBJ2-1
V: TRBV29-1
CDR3: CSVERDYNEQFF

D: -
J: TRBJ2-7
V: TRBV7-3
CDR3: CASSLTSQYEQYF

D: TRBD1
J: TRBJ1-1
V: TRBV11-2
CDR3: CASSLVGRGLLMNTEAFF

D: TRBD2
J: TRBJ2-7
V: TRBV19
CDR3: CASSLKVRGDSYEQYF

D: -
J: TRBJ2-2
V: TRBV4-2
CDR3: CASSQAAALGGELFF

D: TRBD2
J: TRBJ2-3
V: TRBV28
CDR3: CASSSRTGLAASTDTQYF

D: TRBD2
J: TRBJ2-2
V: TRBV13
CDR3: CASSPGLAGNTGELFF

D: -
J: TRBJ1-4
V: TRBV27
CDR3: CASRFKQNTNEKLFF

D: -
J: TRBJ1-2
V: TRBV10-3
CDR3: CATGTDPNYGYTF

D: TRBD1
J: TRBJ1-2
V: TRBV19
CDR3: CASRTGGVYGYTF

D: TRBD1
J: TRBJ2-1
V: TRBV29-1
CDR3: CSVDSGQGKPGGYNEQFF

D: TRBD2
J: TRBJ2-1
V: TRBV11-2
CDR3: CASSHTFVTSGDLNEQFF

D: TRBD2
J: TRBJ2-7
V: TRBV3-1/TRBV3-2
CDR3: CASSHPGLAGSSYEQYF

D: -
J: TRBJ2-3
V: TRBV24-1
CDR3: CATSGNQPGTDTQYF

D: -
J: TRBJ1-1
V: TRBV19
CDR3: CASSMTVNTEAFF

D: -
J: TRBJ2-7
V: TRBV30
CDR3: CAWSGFGASVGYEQYF

D: -
J: TRBJ1-2
V: TRBV29-1
CDR3: CSVGGLSYGYTF

D: TRBD1
J: TRBJ2-5
V: TRBV7-2
CDR3: CASSLKSTGVGTQYF

D: -
J: TRBJ1-2
V: TRBV7-3
CDR3: CASSLAGGEDGYTF

D: -
J: TRBJ1-1
V: TRBV25-1
CDR3: CASGGVLEAFF

D: TRBD2
J: TRBJ2-5
V: TRBV11-3
CDR3: CASSSNQGGLAGSETQYF

D: -
J: TRBJ1-1
V: TRBV6-4
CDR3: CASKRQSQHTEAFF

D: -
J: TRBJ2-5
V: TRBV10-3
CDR3: CAISESGLATNQETQYF

D: TRBD1
J: TRBJ1-5
V: TRBV15
CDR3: CATSREGTANQPQHF

D: TRBD2
J: TRBJ2-7
V: TRBV7-8
CDR3: CASSLPLAGNYEQYF

D: TRBD2
J: TRBJ2-7
V: TRBV29-1
CDR3: CSVEISGGIDEQYF

D: -
J: TRBJ1-2
V: TRBV18
CDR3: CASSPQGQNFYGYTF

D: -
J: TRBJ2-4
V: TRBV3-1/TRBV3-2
CDR3: CASSQQKNIQYF

D: -
J: TRBJ1-2
V: TRBV5-1
CDR3: CASTLDTANYGYTF

D: -
J: TRBJ1-4
V: TRBV4-3
CDR3: CASSPLGNEKLFF

D: TRBD2
J: TRBJ2-1
V: TRBV7-3
CDR3: CASSPYSREGNEQFF

D: -
J: TRBJ1-4
V: TRBV18
CDR3: CASSPVAGENEKLFF

D: -
J: TRBJ1-1
V: TRBV19
CDR3: CASSMGRENTEAFF

D: -
J: TRBJ2-1
V: TRBV6-2/TRBV6-3
CDR3: CASSTADRTGGQFF

D: -
J: TRBJ1-5
V: TRBV19
CDR3: CASSPSAVQPQHF

D: TRBD2
J: TRBJ2-7
V: TRBV11-2
CDR3: CASSFGTSDRYEQYF

D: -
J: TRBJ1-1
V: TRBV9
CDR3: CASSGQKIEAFF

D: -
J: TRBJ2-7
V: TRBV5-4
CDR3: CASSLGGRDEQYF

D: -
J: TRBJ1-1
V: TRBV2
CDR3: CASRERDQAFF

D: -
J: TRBJ1-2
V: TRBV5-1
CDR3: CASSFNRDYGYTF

D: TRBD1
J: TRBJ1-2
V: TRBV24-1
CDR3: CATSDMSGGKDYGYTF

D: -
J: TRBJ1-5
V: TRBV27
CDR3: CASSFRNQPQHF

D: TRBD1
J: TRBJ1-4
V: TRBV28
CDR3: CASSLRPGQHNEKLFF

D: -
J: TRBJ2-2
V: TRBV7-3
CDR3: CASSSTAGELFF

D: TRBD1
J: TRBJ1-1
V: TRBV6-2/TRBV6-3
CDR3: CASSYTGTGGWNTEAFF

D: -
J: TRBJ2-3
V: TRBV9
CDR3: CASSFAGTSTDTQYF

D: TRBD1
J: TRBJ1-6
V: TRBV30
CDR3: CAWTGTGHNSPLHF

D: -
J: TRBJ1-3
V: TRBV9
CDR3: CASSAGTIPGNTIYF

D: TRBD2
J: TRBJ2-1
V: TRBV4-3
CDR3: CASSQDAVGAGVWNEQFF

D: TRBD1
J: TRBJ1-2
V: TRBV28
CDR3: CASSKGQNYGYTF

D: -
J: TRBJ1-2
V: TRBV9
CDR3: CASSVVEGSYTF

D: TRBD1
J: TRBJ2-6
V: TRBV9
CDR3: CASSPDRAGANVLTF

D: TRBD1
J: TRBJ1-4
V: TRBV2
CDR3: CASRGQGEKASYEKLFF

D: TRBD1
J: TRBJ1-5
V: TRBV7-3
CDR3: CASSQTGGSQPQHF

D: -
J: TRBJ1-3
V: TRBV7-8
CDR3: CASSNSGNTIYF

D: -
J: TRBJ1-2
V: TRBV7-2
CDR3: CASSLVYRDGYTF